The rows below give T cell receptor beta chains drawn from one sample of a study of T cell changes during pregnancy in multiple sclerosis. Libraries were prepared by immunoSEQ multiplex PCR; TCRdb keeps only in-frame clonotypes and omits some of them. The sample lists just over 55,000 clones, 85% to 95% occurring once. The sequences come from peripheral blood, collected after pregnancy. The receptors originated from a female donor in good health, enrolled as a control in a pregnancy study. CDR3s include the opening cysteine and the closing phenylalanine or tryptophan. The D gene is left open where the match is weak. Clone size is not always given. Where it is, it says once, few, many or a class for expanded clones.

abundance,d_gene,j_gene,v_gene,CDR3aa,CDR3nt
once,TRBD1,TRBJ2-1,TRBV7-2,CASSLVWQGARNEQFF,TGTGCCAGCAGCTTAGTATGGCAGGGGGCGCGGAATGAGCAGTTCTTC
-,-,TRBJ1-2,TRBV21-1,CASSKNRDRDSIVGGYTF,TGTGCCAGCAGCAAGAACCGGGACAGGGATTCGATAGTTGGTGGCTACACCTTC
-,-,TRBJ1-4,TRBV5-6,CASRYGQANEKLFF,TGTGCCAGCAGGTATGGCCAGGCGAATGAAAAACTGTTTTTT
-,TRBD2,TRBJ2-7,TRBV9,CASSVGGGSHEQYF,TGTGCCAGCAGCGTAGGGGGCGGGAGCCACGAGCAGTACTTC
-,TRBD1,TRBJ1-5,TRBV7-2,CASSLRGQQPQHF,TGTGCCAGCAGCCTCAGGGGGCAACAGCCCCAGCATTTT
-,TRBD2,TRBJ2-5,TRBV5-1,CASSPGGVAGGETQYF,TGCGCCAGCAGCCCGGGAGGGGTAGCGGGAGGAGAGACCCAGTACTTC
-,TRBD2,TRBJ2-5,TRBV15,CATTGGLAETQYF,TGTGCCACCACGGGAGGCCTGGCAGAGACCCAGTACTTC
-,-,TRBJ1-5,TRBV9,CASSSTSGSNQPQHF,TGTGCCAGCAGCTCTACGAGCGGTAGCAATCAGCCCCAGCATTTT
once,-,TRBJ1-2,TRBV2,CASSLWGEYGYTF,TGTGCCAGCAGCCTCTGGGGGGAGTATGGCTACACCTTC
-,TRBD2,TRBJ2-3,TRBV5-4,CASSLPLTSGGYADTQYF,TGTGCCAGCAGCTTGCCGTTGACTAGCGGGGGATACGCAGATACGCAGTATTTT
-,-,TRBJ2-5,TRBV5-1,CASSLVPRVSGETQYF,TGCGCCAGCAGCTTGGTACCCCGCGTTTCCGGGGAGACCCAGTACTTC
once,TRBD1,TRBJ2-1,TRBV5-8,CASRTNRGSNEQFF,TGTGCCAGCAGGACCAACAGGGGATCCAATGAGCAGTTCTTC
once,TRBD1,TRBJ1-2,TRBV5-1,CASSLESGQGRFYGYTF,TGCGCCAGCAGCTTGGAATCGGGACAGGGACGCTTCTATGGCTACACCTTC
-,-,TRBJ2-3,TRBV5-1,CASSSGFYGRQDTQYF,TGCGCCAGCAGCTCCGGATTCTATGGGAGGCAAGATACGCAGTATTTT
once,TRBD1,TRBJ1-1,TRBV5-1,CASSPMDRGTEAFF,TGCGCCAGCAGCCCCATGGACAGGGGGACTGAAGCTTTCTTT
-,-,TRBJ2-1,TRBV16,CASSPSREQFF,TGTGCCAGCAGCCCCTCTCGTGAGCAGTTCTTC
-,-,TRBJ2-5,TRBV4-1,CASSQPGQQETQYF,TGCGCCAGCAGCCAACCAGGACAGCAAGAGACCCAGTACTTC
-,-,TRBJ1-1,TRBV13,CASSLSGRNAEAFF,TGTGCCAGCAGCTTATCAGGCAGGAACGCTGAAGCTTTCTTT
-,-,TRBJ1-1,TRBV5-1,CASSHWGRDTEAFF,TGCGCCAGCAGCCACTGGGGGAGGGACACTGAAGCTTTCTTT
-,TRBD2,TRBJ2-7,TRBV29-1,CSVVVAGGYGQYF,TGCAGCGTTGTAGTAGCGGGAGGGTACGGGCAGTACTTC
-,-,TRBJ2-1,TRBV5-1,CASSFREPYNEQFF,TGCGCCAGCAGCTTCCGGGAACCGTACAATGAGCAGTTCTTC
once,TRBD1,TRBJ1-1,TRBV11-2,CASSLLTGGTEAFF,TGTGCCAGCAGCTTACTAACAGGGGGCACTGAAGCTTTCTTT
-,-,TRBJ1-5,TRBV11-2,CASSPDGIQPQHF,TGTGCCAGCAGCCCAGATGGTATCCAGCCCCAGCATTTT
-,TRBD1,TRBJ2-1,TRBV7-3,CASSTGQNNEQFF,TGTGCCAGCAGCACGGGACAGAACAATGAGCAGTTCTTC
few,-,TRBJ1-1,TRBV5-4,CASSLGGLGGKSEAFF,TGTGCCAGCAGCTTGGGGGGTTTGGGAGGGAAGAGTGAAGCTTTCTTT
-,TRBD1,TRBJ2-3,TRBV7-6,CASGHPGQGADTQYF,TGTGCCAGCGGACATCCGGGACAGGGCGCAGATACGCAGTATTTT
-,TRBD2,TRBJ2-7,TRBV7-9,CASSSWTSGSIYEQYF,TGTGCCAGCAGCTCCTGGACTAGCGGGAGTATCTACGAGCAGTACTTC
-,-,TRBJ1-1,TRBV10-3,CAISESVSGNTEAFF,TGTGCCATCAGTGAGTCTGTTTCGGGGAACACTGAAGCTTTCTTT
once,-,TRBJ2-7,TRBV28,CASKDGYEQYF,TGTGCCAGCAAAGACGGGTACGAGCAGTACTTC
-,-,TRBJ1-6,TRBV4-2,CASSQEKHGYSPLHF,TGTGCCAGCAGCCAAGAGAAACATGGCTATTCACCCCTCCACTTT
-,TRBD1,TRBJ1-2,TRBV30,CAWSRDRGAYGYTF,TGTGCCTGGAGTAGGGACAGGGGAGCCTATGGCTACACCTTC
-,TRBD2,TRBJ2-1,TRBV4-1,CASSPGVGLAGIEGGNEQFF,TGCGCCAGCAGCCCAGGCGTAGGACTAGCGGGAATTGAGGGTGGGAATGAGCAGTTCTTC
-,-,TRBJ2-4,TRBV18,CASSAGAKNIQYF,TGTGCCAGCTCAGCGGGCGCCAAAAACATTCAGTACTTC
-,TRBD2,TRBJ2-7,TRBV28,CATTRLAGEGGQYF,TGTGCCACCACTAGACTAGCGGGAGAAGGGGGGCAGTACTTC
-,-,TRBJ2-7,TRBV18,CASSPRQGDEQYF,TGTGCCAGCTCACCAAGGCAGGGCGACGAGCAGTACTTC
-,-,TRBJ1-1,TRBV9,CASSVGNQRAEAFF,TGTGCCAGCAGCGTAGGAAACCAGCGGGCGGAAGCTTTCTTT
-,TRBD1,TRBJ2-7,TRBV7-2,CASSFGTGREQYF,TGTGCCAGCAGCTTCGGGACAGGCCGCGAGCAGTACTTC
-,-,TRBJ2-5,TRBV28,CASSFPRSGHRVQETQYF,TGTGCCAGCAGTTTCCCTCGTTCGGGACATCGAGTCCAAGAGACCCAGTACTTC
-,-,TRBJ1-4,TRBV7-2,CASSLAGHLANEKLFF,TGTGCCAGCAGCTTAGCGGGACACCTAGCTAATGAAAAACTGTTTTTT
-,-,TRBJ1-1,TRBV7-2,CASSPPGNTEAFF,TGTGCCAGCAGCCCTCCAGGAAACACTGAAGCTTTCTTT
-,-,TRBJ1-4,TRBV7-9,CASSRGAGEKLFF,TGTGCCAGCTCACGGGGGGCTGGAGAAAAACTGTTTTTT
-,TRBD2,TRBJ2-1,TRBV2,CASSWTSGRVYNEQFF,TGTGCCAGCTCTTGGACTAGCGGGAGGGTCTACAATGAGCAGTTCTTC
-,-,TRBJ1-1,TRBV28,CASSFTVNTEAFF,TGTGCCAGCAGTTTTACAGTGAACACTGAAGCTTTCTTT
-,-,TRBJ2-1,TRBV13,CASSLASARYNEQFF,TGTGCCAGCAGCTTAGCTAGCGCGAGATACAATGAGCAGTTCTTC
-,-,TRBJ1-6,TRBV30,CASQRGGDNSPLHF,TGTGCCTCCCAAAGGGGAGGGGATAATTCACCCCTCCACTTT
-,TRBD2,TRBJ2-2,TRBV19,CASRGLAANTGELFF,TGTGCCAGTCGGGGACTAGCGGCGAACACCGGGGAGCTGTTTTTT
-,-,TRBJ2-3,TRBV29-1,CSVSRLRGGSTDTQYF,TGCAGCGTTTCTAGGTTACGGGGAGGTTCCACAGATACGCAGTATTTT
-,-,TRBJ1-1,TRBV5-1,CASSLGQGYTEAFF,TGCGCCAGCAGCTTGGGGCAGGGGTACACTGAAGCTTTCTTT
-,TRBD2,TRBJ2-5,TRBV7-6,CASSSTGAGGQKTQYF,TGTGCCAGCAGCTCTACGGGAGCGGGAGGTCAAAAGACCCAGTACTTC
-,TRBD2,TRBJ2-1,TRBV28,CASSPAGLDLNEQFF,TGTGCCAGCAGTCCCGCCGGACTAGACCTCAATGAGCAGTTCTTC
-,-,TRBJ2-7,TRBV11-3,CASSFFRESYEQYF,TGTGCCAGCAGCTTCTTCCGGGAGTCCTACGAGCAGTACTTC
-,-,TRBJ1-5,TRBV2,CASSGQTSNQPQHF,TGTGCCAGCAGCGGACAGACTAGCAATCAGCCCCAGCATTTT
-,TRBD1,TRBJ1-5,TRBV2,CASDLGQNNQPQHF,TGTGCCAGCGACCTGGGACAGAACAATCAGCCCCAGCATTTT
-,-,TRBJ2-3,TRBV4-3,CASSQDRGYTDTQYF,TGCGCCAGCAGCCAAGACAGGGGTTATACAGATACGCAGTATTTT